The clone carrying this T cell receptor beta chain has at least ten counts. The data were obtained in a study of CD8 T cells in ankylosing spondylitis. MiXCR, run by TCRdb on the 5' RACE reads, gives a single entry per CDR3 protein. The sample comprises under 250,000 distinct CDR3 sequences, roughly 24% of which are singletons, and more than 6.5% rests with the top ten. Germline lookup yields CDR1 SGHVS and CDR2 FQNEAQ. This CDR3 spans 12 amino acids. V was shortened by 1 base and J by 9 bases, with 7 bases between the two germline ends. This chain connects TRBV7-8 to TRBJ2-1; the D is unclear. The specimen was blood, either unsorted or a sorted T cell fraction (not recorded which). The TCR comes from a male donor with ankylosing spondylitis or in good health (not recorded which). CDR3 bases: TGTGCCAGCAGCTTAGTGGCGACTGAGCAGTTCTTC. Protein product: CASSLVATEQFF.